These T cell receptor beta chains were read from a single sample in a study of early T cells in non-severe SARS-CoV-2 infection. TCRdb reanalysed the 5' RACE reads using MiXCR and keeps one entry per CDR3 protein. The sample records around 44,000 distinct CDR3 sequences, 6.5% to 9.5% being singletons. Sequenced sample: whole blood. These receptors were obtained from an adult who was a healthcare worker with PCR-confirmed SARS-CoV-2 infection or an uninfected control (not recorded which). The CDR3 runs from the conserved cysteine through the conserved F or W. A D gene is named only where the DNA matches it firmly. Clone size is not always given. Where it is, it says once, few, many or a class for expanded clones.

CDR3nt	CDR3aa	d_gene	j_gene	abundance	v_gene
TGTGCCAGCAGTGAGATGGCCAGGGGGCCAGAGACCCAGTACTTC	CASSEMARGPETQYF	TRBD1	TRBJ2-5	.	TRBV2
TGTGCCTGGAGTGTAGGGCAGGGGAGGAATGAGCAGTTCTTC	CAWSVGQGRNEQFF	.	TRBJ2-1	.	TRBV30
TGTGCCAGCAGCAGGTCATACAGTACCGAGCAGTACTTC	CASSRSYSTEQYF	.	TRBJ2-7	many	TRBV14
TGTGCCACCAGCAGGACACAAGATAGCAATCAGCCCCAGCATTTT	CATSRTQDSNQPQHF	.	TRBJ1-5	many	TRBV15
TGCGCCAGCAGCCTTAGACTAGCGGGGGAGCAGTTCTTC	CASSLRLAGEQFF	TRBD2	TRBJ2-1	.	TRBV5-1
TGTGCCAGCAGCTTGGATCCAGGGGCTTACACTGAAGCTTTCTTT	CASSLDPGAYTEAFF	.	TRBJ1-1	many	TRBV5-5
TGTGCCTGGAGTGTATTAAGTCTTAGCTCCTACAATGAGCAGTTCTTC	CAWSVLSLSSYNEQFF	.	TRBJ2-1	few	TRBV30
TGTGCCAGCAGCCAACTCCAGCAGAACTATGGCTACACCTTC	CASSQLQQNYGYTF	.	TRBJ1-2	few	TRBV3-1
TGTGCCAGCAGCTTTAGGGACGGCCTACTGTTTTTT	CASSFRDGLLFF	.	TRBJ1-4	.	TRBV3-1
TGTGCCAGCAAGTGGACAGGCCATAAATACACTGAAGCTTTCTTT	CASKWTGHKYTEAFF	TRBD1	TRBJ1-1	many	TRBV12-3/TRBV12-4
TGTGCCAGCAGCCGGACAGTGAACACCGGGGAGCTGTTTTTT	CASSRTVNTGELFF	.	TRBJ2-2	.	TRBV27
TGTGCCTGGAGTCAAAGACAGGGGTACGAGCAGTACTTC	CAWSQRQGYEQYF	TRBD1	TRBJ2-7	many	TRBV30
TGTGCCAGCTCACCAGCCAGGACCGGTTACGAGCAGTACTTC	CASSPARTGYEQYF	.	TRBJ2-7	few	TRBV18
TGTGCCAGCACCATGGGGACAGGGGCTGACTCCTACGAGCAGTACTTC	CASTMGTGADSYEQYF	TRBD1	TRBJ2-7	.	TRBV12-3/TRBV12-4
TGCAGCGCCAGCACAGGGGAGGCCGGGGAGCTGTTTTTT	CSASTGEAGELFF	.	TRBJ2-2	once	TRBV29-1
TGTGCCAGCAGTTACTCCCAGGCGGAGGAGCAGTACTTC	CASSYSQAEEQYF	.	TRBJ2-7	many	TRBV6-2/TRBV6-3
TGTGCCAGCAGCCAAGCGGGGGGGCCTTTTAATGAGCAGTTCTTC	CASSQAGGPFNEQFF	TRBD2	TRBJ2-1	many	TRBV16
TGCAGTGCCACCGGGACAGCGTACAATCAGCCCCAGCATTTT	CSATGTAYNQPQHF	TRBD1	TRBJ1-5	many	TRBV20-1
TGCAGTGCCCCGTCCCCGTGGGCAGCTAAAGAGACCCAGTACTTC	CSAPSPWAAKETQYF	.	TRBJ2-5	few	TRBV20-1
TGTGCCAGCAGTGTGCAGGGGAACACTGAAGCTTTCTTT	CASSVQGNTEAFF	.	TRBJ1-1	many	TRBV6-1
TGTGCCAGCAGCTTAGGGGTGAGCACAGATACGCAGTATTTT	CASSLGVSTDTQYF	.	TRBJ2-3	many	TRBV7-3
TGTGCCAGCAGCTTGACTATACAGGGGAATCAGCCCCAGCATTTT	CASSLTIQGNQPQHF	TRBD1	TRBJ1-5	.	TRBV5-8
TGTGCCAGCAGTTCAAGGGGACTGTACAATGAGCAGTTCTTC	CASSSRGLYNEQFF	.	TRBJ2-1	few	TRBV28
TGTGCCAGCAGTGAATTGCCAGGGGGCGTCTATGGCTACACCTTC	CASSELPGGVYGYTF	TRBD1	TRBJ1-2	.	TRBV6-1
TGTGCCAGCAGTTACTCGACAGGAGCTAACAATGAGCAGTTCTTC	CASSYSTGANNEQFF	.	TRBJ2-1	many	TRBV6-5
TGCAGTGCTAGAGATCGGACAGGGACTGAAGCTTTCTTT	CSARDRTGTEAFF	TRBD1	TRBJ1-1	many	TRBV20-1
TGTGCCAGCAGCTTTGAAACTGAAGCTTTCTTT	CASSFETEAFF	.	TRBJ1-1	.	TRBV7-9
TGTGCCAGCAGCAACACTGACTATGGCTACACCTTC	CASSNTDYGYTF	.	TRBJ1-2	many	TRBV7-9
TGTGCCAGCAGTTCAGTCGGGGATACGCAGTATTTT	CASSSVGDTQYF	.	TRBJ2-3	few	TRBV28
TGTGCCAGCAGTGTTAGAAAGGGGCCACTTAATGAAAAACTGTTTTTT	CASSVRKGPLNEKLFF	.	TRBJ1-4	many	TRBV28